Shown below are 10 T cell receptor beta chains from a single sample sequenced in a study of a mutant IDH1 vaccine in newly diagnosed glioma. Time point defined: week 5, during vaccination. In every dose of vaccine, 300 ug of mutant IDH1 20-mer peptide was given alongside topical imiquimod. These receptors' targets are unknown. The method was immunoSEQ multiplex PCR; TCRdb's version includes in-frame clones alone and lacks a portion of them. The table lists about 42,000 clones, approximately 83% of them singletons. The sample here was PBMCs, taken from a glioma patient whose treatment included an IDH1 peptide vaccine. The receptor source for this set is a man aged 35 to 55 with glioma.

The chain combines TRBV10-3 with TRBJ2-7; 9 bases align to TRBD1. The J segment lost 3 bases and the V segment lost 0 bases, leaving 3 bases of the junction unmatched. Germline assignment: CDR1 ENHRY and CDR2 SYGVKD. The CDR3 runs 15 residues. CDR3 coding DNA: TGTGCCATCAGTGAGTCGGACAGGGGAAGCTACGAGCAGTACTTC. Encoded protein: CAISESDRGSYEQYF.

The J gene is TRBJ2-1, the V gene TRBV11-2, with TRBD1 matching 7 bases. CDR1 is SGHAT and CDR2 is FQNNGV in the germline V gene. The CDR3 has 14 residues. The ends lost 2 bases at V and 5 bases at J; junction bases unmatched: 3. The CDR3 bases are TGTGCCAGCAGCTTACAGGGACAGAACAATGAGCAGTTCTTC. Protein product: CASSLQGQNNEQFF.

V usage is TRBV6-1 and J usage is TRBJ2-7, with 10 bases aligning to TRBD2. The trim removed 6 bases at V and 5 bases at J, leaving 10 bases unmatched. The CDR3 runs 15 residues. CDR1 and CDR2 from the germline V gene are MNHNS and SASEGT. The chain's CDR3 is CASSYLAGDKHEQYF. CDR3 DNA: TGTGCCAGCAGCTATCTAGCGGGAGACAAGCACGAGCAGTACTTC.

The chain is built from TRBV6-5 and TRBJ1-1; D may be TRBD1 (5 bases). The germline CDR1 and CDR2 sequences are MNHEY and SVGAGI. The CDR3 runs to 14 residues. V lost 0 bases, J lost 4 bases, and 9 bases lay in between. The chain's CDR3 is CASSYSTEVTEAFF. The CDR3, as DNA: TGTGCCAGCAGTTACTCGACAGAAGTCACTGAAGCTTTCTTT.

The rearrangement uses TRBV29-1 and TRBJ2-3; TRBD2 matches 7 bases. The CDR3 is made up of 14 amino acids. V shed 8 bases, J shed 5 bases, and the junction held 13 bases outside the gene matches. Germline CDR1 reads SQVTM; CDR2 reads ANQGSEA. CDR3 loop: CSLRREGGKDTQYF. Here the CDR3 DNA reads TGCAGCCTGAGGAGGGAGGGAGGAAAAGATACGCAGTATTTT.

The rearrangement links TRBV6-1 to TRBJ2-3; D unclear. This CDR3 spans 13 amino acids. Trimming removed 10 bases at V and 4 bases at J, with 15 bases between. CDR1 and CDR2 from the germline V gene are MNHNS and SASEGT. Written as DNA, the CDR3 is TGTGCCACCCGTTGGGAACCAGCAGATACGCAGTATTTT. This sequence encodes CATRWEPADTQYF.

The V gene is TRBV6-5, the J gene TRBJ1-5; TRBD1 is a possible D gene (5 bases). Germline V gives CDR1 MNHEY, CDR2 SVGAGI. The CDR3 spans 15 residues. Trimming shortened V by 0 bases and J by 6 bases, and 12 bases separated the two germline ends. CDR3 sequence (DNA): TGTGCCAGCAGTTACTCGGGGTTTGGGGGTCAGCCCCAGCATTTT. Protein sequence: CASSYSGFGGQPQHF.

The CDR3 DNA reads TGTGCCAGCAGTTACCCAGATCCCACAGATACGCAGTATTTT. It translates to CASSYPDPTDTQYF. The rearrangement joins TRBV6-6 to TRBJ2-3; D call uncertain. The germline V and J ends were trimmed by 2 bases and 2 bases, with 8 bases remaining between them. The germline gives CDR1 MNHNY, CDR2 SVGAGI (reference sequence). This CDR3 has 14 residues.

The V call is TRBV6-1, the J call TRBJ2-7; D possibly corresponds to TRBD2 (5 bases). CDR1 and CDR2 from the germline V gene are MNHNS and SASEGT. Trimming shortened V by 7 bases and J by 0 bases, and 16 bases separated the two germline ends. The CDR3 length is 15 residues. The CDR3 loop reads CASNEPGSSSYEQYF. The CDR3 DNA follows: TGTGCCAGCAACGAACCGGGGTCGAGCTCCTACGAGCAGTACTTC.

The rearrangement uses TRBV18 and TRBJ2-2; D is ambiguous. Trimming left V 2 bases short and J 0 bases short, with 7 bases between. The CDR3 is 15 residues long. Germline values: CDR1 KGHSH, CDR2 LQKENI. CDR3 coding DNA: TGTGCCAGCTCACCATTGCAGTCGAACACCGGGGAGCTGTTTTTT. It encodes CASSPLQSNTGELFF.